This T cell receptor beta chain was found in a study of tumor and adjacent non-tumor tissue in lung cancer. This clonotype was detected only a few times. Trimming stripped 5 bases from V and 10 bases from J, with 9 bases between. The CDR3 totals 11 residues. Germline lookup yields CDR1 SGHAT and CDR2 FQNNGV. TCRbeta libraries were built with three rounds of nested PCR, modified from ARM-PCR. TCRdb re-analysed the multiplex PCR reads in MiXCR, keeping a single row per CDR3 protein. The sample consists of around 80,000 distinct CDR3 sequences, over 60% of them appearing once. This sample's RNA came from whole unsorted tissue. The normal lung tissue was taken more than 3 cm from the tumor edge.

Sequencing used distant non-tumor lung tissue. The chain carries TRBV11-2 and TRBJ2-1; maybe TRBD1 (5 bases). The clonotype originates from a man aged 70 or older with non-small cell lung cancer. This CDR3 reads CASSTGSEQFF. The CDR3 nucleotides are TGTGCCAGCAGCACAGGCAGCGAGCAGTTCTTC.